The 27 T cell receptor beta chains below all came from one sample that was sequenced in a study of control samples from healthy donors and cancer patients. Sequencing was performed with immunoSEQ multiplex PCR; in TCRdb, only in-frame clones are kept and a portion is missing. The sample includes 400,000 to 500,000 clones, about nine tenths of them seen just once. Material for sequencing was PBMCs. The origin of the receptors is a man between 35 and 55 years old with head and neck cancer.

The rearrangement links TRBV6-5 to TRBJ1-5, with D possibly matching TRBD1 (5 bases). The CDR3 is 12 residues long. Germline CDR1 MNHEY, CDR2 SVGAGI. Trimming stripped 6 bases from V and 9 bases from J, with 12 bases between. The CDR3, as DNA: TGTGCCAGCAGCCTCGAGGGGCGGCCCCAGCATTTT. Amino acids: CASSLEGRPQHF.

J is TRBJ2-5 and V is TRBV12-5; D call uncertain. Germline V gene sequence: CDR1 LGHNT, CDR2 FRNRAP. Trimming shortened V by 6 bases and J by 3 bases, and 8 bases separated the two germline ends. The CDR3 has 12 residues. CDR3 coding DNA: TGTGCTAGTGGCCAACTGGAAGAGACCCAGTACTTC. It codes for CASGQLEETQYF.

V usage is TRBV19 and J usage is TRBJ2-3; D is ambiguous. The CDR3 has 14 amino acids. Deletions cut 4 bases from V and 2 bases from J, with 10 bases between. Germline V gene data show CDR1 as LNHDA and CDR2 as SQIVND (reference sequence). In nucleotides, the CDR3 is TGTGCCAGTAGTACCAACAAACTCACAGATACGCAGTATTTT. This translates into CASSTNKLTDTQYF. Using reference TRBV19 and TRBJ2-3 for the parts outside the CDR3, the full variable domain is DGGITQSPKYLFRKEGQNVTLSCEQNLNHDAMYWYRQDPGQGLRLIYYSQIVNDFQKGDIAEGYSVSREKKESFPLTVTSAQKNPTAFYLCASSTNKLTDTQYFGPGTRLTVL.

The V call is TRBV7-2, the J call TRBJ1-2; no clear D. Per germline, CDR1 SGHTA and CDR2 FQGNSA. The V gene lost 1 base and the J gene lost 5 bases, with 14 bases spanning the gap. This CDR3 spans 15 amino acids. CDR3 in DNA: TGTGCCAGCAGCTTAGACCAAAGGTCTTGGTATGGCTACACCTTC. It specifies CASSLDQRSWYGYTF.

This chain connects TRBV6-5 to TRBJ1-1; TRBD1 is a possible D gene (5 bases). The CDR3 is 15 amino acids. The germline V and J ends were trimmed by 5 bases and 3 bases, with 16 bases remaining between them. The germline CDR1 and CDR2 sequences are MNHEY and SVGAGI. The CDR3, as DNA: TGTGCCAGCAGTCGCCCGGGGGTGGGGGACACTGAAGCTTTCTTT. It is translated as CASSRPGVGDTEAFF.

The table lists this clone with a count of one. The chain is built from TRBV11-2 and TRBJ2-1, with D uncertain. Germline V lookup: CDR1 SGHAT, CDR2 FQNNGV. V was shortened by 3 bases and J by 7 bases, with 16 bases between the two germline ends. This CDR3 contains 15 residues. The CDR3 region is CASSFSWARMNEQFF. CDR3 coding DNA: TGTGCCAGCAGCTTCTCTTGGGCCCGGATGAATGAGCAGTTCTTC.

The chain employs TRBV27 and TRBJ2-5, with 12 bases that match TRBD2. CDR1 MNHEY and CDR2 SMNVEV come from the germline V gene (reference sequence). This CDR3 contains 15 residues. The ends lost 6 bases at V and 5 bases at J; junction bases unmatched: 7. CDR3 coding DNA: TGTGCCAGCAGAAGACTAGCGGGGGTTCGGGAGACCCAGTACTTC. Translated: CASRRLAGVRETQYF.

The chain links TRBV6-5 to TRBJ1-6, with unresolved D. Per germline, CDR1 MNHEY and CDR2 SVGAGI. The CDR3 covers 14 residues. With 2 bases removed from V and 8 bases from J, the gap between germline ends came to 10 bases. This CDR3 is CASSYRTNDSPLHF. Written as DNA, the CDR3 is TGTGCCAGCAGTTACCGGACTAATGATTCACCCCTCCACTTT.

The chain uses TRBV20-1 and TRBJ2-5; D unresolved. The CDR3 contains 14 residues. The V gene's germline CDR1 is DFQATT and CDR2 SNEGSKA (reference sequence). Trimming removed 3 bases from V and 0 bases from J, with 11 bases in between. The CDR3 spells CSASDGWYQETQYF. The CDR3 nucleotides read TGCAGTGCTAGTGACGGCTGGTACCAAGAGACCCAGTACTTC.

CDR3 bases: TGTGCCTCTGGAAGGGCGGGCAACCTTAACTATGGCTACACCTTC. Translating gives CASGRAGNLNYGYTF. The chain uses TRBV30 and TRBJ1-2; no definite D call. This CDR3 is built from 15 residues. Looked up from germline, CDR1 is GTSNPN and CDR2 is SVGIG (reference sequence). V was shortened by 7 bases and J by 1 base, with 19 bases between the two germline ends.

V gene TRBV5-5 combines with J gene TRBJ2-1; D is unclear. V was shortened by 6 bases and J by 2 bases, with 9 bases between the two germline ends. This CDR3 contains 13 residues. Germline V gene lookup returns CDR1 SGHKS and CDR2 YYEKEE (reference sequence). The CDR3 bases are TGTGCCAGCATTTCCGTAACCTACAATGAGCAGTTCTTC. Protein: CASISVTYNEQFF. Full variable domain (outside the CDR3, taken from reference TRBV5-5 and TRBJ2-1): DAGVTQSPTHLIKTRGQQVTLRCSPISGHKSVSWYQQVLGQGPQFIFQYYEKEERGRGNFPDRFSARQFPNYSSELNVNALLLGDSALYLCASISVTYNEQFFGPGTRLTVL.

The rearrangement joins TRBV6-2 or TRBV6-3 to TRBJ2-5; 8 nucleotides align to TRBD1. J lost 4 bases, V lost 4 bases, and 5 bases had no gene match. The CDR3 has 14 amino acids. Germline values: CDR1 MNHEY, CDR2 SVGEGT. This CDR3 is CASSFWTGLETQYF. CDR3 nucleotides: TGTGCCAGCAGTTTCTGGACAGGGCTAGAGACCCAGTACTTC.

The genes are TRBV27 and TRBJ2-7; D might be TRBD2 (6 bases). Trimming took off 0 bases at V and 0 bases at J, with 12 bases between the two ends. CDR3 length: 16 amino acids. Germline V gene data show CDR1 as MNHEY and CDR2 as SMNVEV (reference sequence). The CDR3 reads CASSLSIGRGSYEQYF. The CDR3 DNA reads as TGTGCCAGCAGTTTATCCATCGGGAGAGGCTCCTACGAGCAGTACTTC.

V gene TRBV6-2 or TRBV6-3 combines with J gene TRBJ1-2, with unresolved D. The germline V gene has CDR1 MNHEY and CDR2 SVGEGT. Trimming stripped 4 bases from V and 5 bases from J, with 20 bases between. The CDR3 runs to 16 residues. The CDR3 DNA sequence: TGTGCCAGCAGTTTGGACGGACTAGTCTCCACGTATGGCTACACCTTC. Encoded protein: CASSLDGLVSTYGYTF.

CDR3 amino acids: CAIGGGAYEQYF. CDR3 in DNA: TGTGCCATCGGCGGGGGGGCCTACGAGCAGTACTTC. The V and J genes are TRBV10-3 and TRBJ2-7; TRBD2 agrees at 9 bases. After removal of 8 bases from V and 2 bases from J, the junction contained 1 base not matched to a gene. Germline assignment: CDR1 ENHRY and CDR2 SYGVKD. CDR3 size: 12 residues.

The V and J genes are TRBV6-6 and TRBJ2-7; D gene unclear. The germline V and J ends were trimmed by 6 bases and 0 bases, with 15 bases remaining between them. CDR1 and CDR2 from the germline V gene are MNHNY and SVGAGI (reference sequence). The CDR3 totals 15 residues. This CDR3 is CASSLSRLSSYEQYF. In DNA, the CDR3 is TGTGCCAGCAGCCTCTCGCGGTTAAGCTCCTACGAGCAGTACTTC.

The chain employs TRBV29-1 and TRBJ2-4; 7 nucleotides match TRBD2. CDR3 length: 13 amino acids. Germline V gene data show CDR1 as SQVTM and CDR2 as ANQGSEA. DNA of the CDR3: TGCAGTATCATCGGGGGGGCCAAAAACATTCAGTACTTC. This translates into CSIIGGAKNIQYF.

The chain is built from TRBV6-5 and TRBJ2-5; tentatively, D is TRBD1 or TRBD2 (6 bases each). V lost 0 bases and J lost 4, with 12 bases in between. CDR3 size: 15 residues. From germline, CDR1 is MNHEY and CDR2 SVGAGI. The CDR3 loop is CASSYSPGAGETQYF. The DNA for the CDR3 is TGTGCCAGCAGTTACTCGCCGGGGGCGGGAGAGACCCAGTACTTC.

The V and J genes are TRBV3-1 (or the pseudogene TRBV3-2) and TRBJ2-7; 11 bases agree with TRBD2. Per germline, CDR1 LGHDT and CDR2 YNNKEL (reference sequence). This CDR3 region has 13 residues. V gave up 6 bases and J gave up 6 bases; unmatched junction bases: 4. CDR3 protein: CASRGTSGIEQYF. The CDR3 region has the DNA TGTGCCAGCAGGGGGACTAGCGGCATCGAGCAGTACTTC.

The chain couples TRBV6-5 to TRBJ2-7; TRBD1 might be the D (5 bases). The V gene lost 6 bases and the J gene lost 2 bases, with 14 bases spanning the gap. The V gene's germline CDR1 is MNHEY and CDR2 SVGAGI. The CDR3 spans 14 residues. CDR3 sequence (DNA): TGTGCCAGCAGAAGACAGCCCGAGACCTACGAGCAGTACTTC. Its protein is CASRRQPETYEQYF.

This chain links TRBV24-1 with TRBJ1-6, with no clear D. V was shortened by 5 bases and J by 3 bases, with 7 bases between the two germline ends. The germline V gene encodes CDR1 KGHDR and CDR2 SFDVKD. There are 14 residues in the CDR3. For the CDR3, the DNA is TGTGCCACCAGTGCCGCCAGCTATAATTCACCCCTCCACTTT. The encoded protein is CATSAASYNSPLHF.

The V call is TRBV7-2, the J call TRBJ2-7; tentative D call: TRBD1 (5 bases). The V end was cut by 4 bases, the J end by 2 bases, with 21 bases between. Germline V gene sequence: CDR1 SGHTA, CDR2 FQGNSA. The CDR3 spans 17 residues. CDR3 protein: CASSSQSGAVTTYEQYF. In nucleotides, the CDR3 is TGTGCCAGCAGCTCCCAATCTGGGGCAGTCACTACCTACGAGCAGTACTTC.

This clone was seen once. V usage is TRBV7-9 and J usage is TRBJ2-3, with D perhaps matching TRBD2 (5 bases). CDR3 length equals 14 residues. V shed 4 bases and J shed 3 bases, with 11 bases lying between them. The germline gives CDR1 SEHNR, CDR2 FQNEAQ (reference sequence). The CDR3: CASSSGIGTDTQYF. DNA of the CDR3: TGTGCCAGCAGCTCCGGGATCGGGACAGATACGCAGTATTTT.

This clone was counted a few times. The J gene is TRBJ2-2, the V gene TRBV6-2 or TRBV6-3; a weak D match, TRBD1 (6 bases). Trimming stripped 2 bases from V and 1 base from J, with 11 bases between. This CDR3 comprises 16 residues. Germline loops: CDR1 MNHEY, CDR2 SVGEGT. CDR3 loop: CASSYPPGQNTGELFF. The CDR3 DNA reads TGTGCCAGCAGTTACCCCCCGGGACAGAACACCGGGGAGCTGTTTTTT.

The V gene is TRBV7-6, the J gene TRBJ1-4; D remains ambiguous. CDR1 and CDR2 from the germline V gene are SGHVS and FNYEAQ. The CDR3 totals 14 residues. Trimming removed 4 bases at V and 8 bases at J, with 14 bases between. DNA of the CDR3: TGTGCCAGCAGCTCCTCCCCGGGAGCCGAAAAACTGTTTTTT. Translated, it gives CASSSSPGAEKLFF.

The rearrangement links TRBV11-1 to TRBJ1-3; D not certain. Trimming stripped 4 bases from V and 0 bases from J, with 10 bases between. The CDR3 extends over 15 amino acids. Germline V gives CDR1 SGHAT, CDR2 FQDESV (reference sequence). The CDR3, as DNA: TGTGCCAGCAGCTCTCTCCCCTACTCTGGAAACACCATATATTTT. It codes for CASSSLPYSGNTIYF.

The DNA of the CDR3 is TGTGCCAGCAGCTTGGGAGGAGGGCCCAACACAGATACGCAGTATTTT. Its protein product is CASSLGGGPNTDTQYF. The chain employs TRBV7-3 and TRBJ2-3; D perhaps matches TRBD2 (6 bases). With 3 bases removed from V and 2 bases from J, the gap between germline ends came to 15 bases. CDR3 length equals 16 residues. In germline, CDR1 is SGHTA, CDR2 FQGTGA.